This TCR beta chain originates from a study of CD4 and CD8 cells across lung adenocarcinoma regions. The CDR3 length is 13 residues. Germline V CDR1 and CDR2: SGHRS, YFSETQ. With 7 bases removed from V and 3 bases from J, the gap between germline ends came to 14 bases. The table lists this clonotype with a few counts. The patients had localized lung adenocarcinoma, a non-small cell subtype. TCRdb ran MiXCR on the PCR reads and lists one entry per CDR3 protein. The sample holds 9,500 to 15,000 distinct CDR3 sequences, more than 45% seen once. Sequenced sample: CD8+ T cells from the margin of a lung tumor. V is TRBV5-1 and J is TRBJ2-7; weak D call: TRBD2 (6 bases). This TCR was sampled from a female donor with lung adenocarcinoma. The CD4 and CD8 labels of this study may be unreliable. In DNA form, the CDR3 reads TGCGCCAGCGGCCGGGACTCGCTCTACGAGCAGTACTTC. It codes for CASGRDSLYEQYF.